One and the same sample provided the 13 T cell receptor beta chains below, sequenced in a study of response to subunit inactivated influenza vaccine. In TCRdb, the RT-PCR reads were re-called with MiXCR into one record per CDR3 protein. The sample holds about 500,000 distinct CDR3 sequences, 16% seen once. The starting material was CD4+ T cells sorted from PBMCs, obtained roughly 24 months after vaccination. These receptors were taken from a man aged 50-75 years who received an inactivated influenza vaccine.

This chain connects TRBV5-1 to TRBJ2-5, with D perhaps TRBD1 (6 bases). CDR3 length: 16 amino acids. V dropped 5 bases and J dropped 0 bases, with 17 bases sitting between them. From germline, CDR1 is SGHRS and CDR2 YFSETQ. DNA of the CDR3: TGCGCCAGCAGTCGAAGACGGGACAAGTACCAAGAGACCCAGTACTTC. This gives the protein CASSRRRDKYQETQYF.

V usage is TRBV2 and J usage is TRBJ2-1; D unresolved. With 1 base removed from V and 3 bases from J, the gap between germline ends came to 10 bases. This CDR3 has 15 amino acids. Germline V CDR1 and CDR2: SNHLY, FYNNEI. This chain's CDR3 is CASSEVVYNYNEQFF. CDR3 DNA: TGTGCCAGCAGTGAAGTTGTATATAACTACAATGAGCAGTTCTTC. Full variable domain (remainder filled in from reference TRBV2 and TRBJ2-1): EPEVTQTPSHQVTQMGQEVILRCVPISNHLYFYWYRQILGQKVEFLVSFYNNEISEKSEIFDDQFSVERPDGSNFTLKIRSTKLEDSAMYFCASSEVVYNYNEQFFGPGTRLTVL.

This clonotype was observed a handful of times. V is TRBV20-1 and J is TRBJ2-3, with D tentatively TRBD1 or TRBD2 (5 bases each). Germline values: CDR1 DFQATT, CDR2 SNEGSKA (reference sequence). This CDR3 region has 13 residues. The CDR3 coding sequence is TGCAGCCCTGGGGGAGAGGGTCCAGATACGCAGTATTTT. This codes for CSPGGEGPDTQYF.

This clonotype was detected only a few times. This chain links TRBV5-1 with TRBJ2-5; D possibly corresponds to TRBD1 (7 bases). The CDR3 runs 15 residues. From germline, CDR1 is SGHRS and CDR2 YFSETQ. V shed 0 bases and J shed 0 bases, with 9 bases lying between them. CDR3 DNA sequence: TGCGCCAGCAGCTTGGCCAGGGGGGACCAAGAGACCCAGTACTTC. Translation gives CASSLARGDQETQYF.

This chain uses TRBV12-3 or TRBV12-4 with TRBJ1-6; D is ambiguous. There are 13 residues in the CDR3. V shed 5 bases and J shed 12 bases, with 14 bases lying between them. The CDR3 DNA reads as TGTGCCAGCAGTCGGACTCGATACGTACCCCTCCACTTT. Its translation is CASSRTRYVPLHF.

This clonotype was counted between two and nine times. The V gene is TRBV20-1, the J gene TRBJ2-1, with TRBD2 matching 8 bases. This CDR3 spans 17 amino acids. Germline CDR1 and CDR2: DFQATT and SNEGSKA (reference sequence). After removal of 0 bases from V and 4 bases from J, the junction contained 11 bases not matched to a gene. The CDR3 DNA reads TGCAGTGCTAGAGATCCGATAGCGGGATCGGGGTACAATGAGCAGTTCTTC. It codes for CSARDPIAGSGYNEQFF.

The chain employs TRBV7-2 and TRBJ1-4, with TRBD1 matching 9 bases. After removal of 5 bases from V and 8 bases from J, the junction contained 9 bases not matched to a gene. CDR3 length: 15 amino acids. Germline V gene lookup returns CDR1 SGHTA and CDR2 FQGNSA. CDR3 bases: TGTGCCAGCAGCGCGGGACAGGGAAGGGGCGAAAAACTGTTTTTT. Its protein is CASSAGQGRGEKLFF. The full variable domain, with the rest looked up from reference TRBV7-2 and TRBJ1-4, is GAGVSQSPSNKVTEKGKDVELRCDPISGHTALYWYRQSLGQGLEFLIYFQGNSAPDKSGLPSDRFSAERTGGSVSTLTIQRTQQEDSAVYLCASSAGQGRGEKLFFGSGTQLSVL.

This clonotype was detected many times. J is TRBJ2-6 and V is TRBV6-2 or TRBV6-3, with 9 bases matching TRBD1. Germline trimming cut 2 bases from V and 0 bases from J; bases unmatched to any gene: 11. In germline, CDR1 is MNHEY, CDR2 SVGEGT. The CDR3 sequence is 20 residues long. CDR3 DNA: TGTGCCAGCAGTTACCCGCGGGACAGGGCACGATTCTCTGGGGCCAACGTCCTGACTTTC. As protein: CASSYPRDRARFSGANVLTF.

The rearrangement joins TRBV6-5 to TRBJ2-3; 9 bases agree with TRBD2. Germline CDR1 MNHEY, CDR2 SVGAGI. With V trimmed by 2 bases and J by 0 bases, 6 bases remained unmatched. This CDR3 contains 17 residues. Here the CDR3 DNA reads TGTGCCAGCAGTTACAGCAGCGCGGGAGGGAGCACAGATACGCAGTATTTT. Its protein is CASSYSSAGGSTDTQYF.

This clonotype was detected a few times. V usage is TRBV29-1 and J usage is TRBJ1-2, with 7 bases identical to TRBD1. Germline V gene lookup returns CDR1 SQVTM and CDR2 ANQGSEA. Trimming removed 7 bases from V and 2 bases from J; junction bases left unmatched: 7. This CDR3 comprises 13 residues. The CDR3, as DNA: TGCAGCGCAGGACAGGAGGCAAACTATGGCTACACCTTC. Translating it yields CSAGQEANYGYTF.

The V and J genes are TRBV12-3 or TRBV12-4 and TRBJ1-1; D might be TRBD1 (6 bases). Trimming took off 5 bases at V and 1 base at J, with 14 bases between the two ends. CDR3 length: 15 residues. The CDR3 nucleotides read TGTGCCAGCAGTACAGAACCGACAGGGAACACTGAAGCTTTCTTT. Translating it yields CASSTEPTGNTEAFF.

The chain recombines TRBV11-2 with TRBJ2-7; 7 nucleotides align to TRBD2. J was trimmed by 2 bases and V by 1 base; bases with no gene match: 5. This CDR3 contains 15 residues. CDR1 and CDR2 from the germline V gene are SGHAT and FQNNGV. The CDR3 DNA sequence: TGTGCCAGCAGCTTAGGCGGGGGTTACCCCTACGAGCAGTACTTC. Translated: CASSLGGGYPYEQYF.

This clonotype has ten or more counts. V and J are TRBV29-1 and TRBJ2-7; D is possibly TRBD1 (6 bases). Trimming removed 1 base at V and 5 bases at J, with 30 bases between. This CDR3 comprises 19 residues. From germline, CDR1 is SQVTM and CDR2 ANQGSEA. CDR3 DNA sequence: TGCAGCGTTGAAGCTTATCTCCACCGGACCAGGGGAGATCGGAACGAGCAGTACTTC. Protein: CSVEAYLHRTRGDRNEQYF.